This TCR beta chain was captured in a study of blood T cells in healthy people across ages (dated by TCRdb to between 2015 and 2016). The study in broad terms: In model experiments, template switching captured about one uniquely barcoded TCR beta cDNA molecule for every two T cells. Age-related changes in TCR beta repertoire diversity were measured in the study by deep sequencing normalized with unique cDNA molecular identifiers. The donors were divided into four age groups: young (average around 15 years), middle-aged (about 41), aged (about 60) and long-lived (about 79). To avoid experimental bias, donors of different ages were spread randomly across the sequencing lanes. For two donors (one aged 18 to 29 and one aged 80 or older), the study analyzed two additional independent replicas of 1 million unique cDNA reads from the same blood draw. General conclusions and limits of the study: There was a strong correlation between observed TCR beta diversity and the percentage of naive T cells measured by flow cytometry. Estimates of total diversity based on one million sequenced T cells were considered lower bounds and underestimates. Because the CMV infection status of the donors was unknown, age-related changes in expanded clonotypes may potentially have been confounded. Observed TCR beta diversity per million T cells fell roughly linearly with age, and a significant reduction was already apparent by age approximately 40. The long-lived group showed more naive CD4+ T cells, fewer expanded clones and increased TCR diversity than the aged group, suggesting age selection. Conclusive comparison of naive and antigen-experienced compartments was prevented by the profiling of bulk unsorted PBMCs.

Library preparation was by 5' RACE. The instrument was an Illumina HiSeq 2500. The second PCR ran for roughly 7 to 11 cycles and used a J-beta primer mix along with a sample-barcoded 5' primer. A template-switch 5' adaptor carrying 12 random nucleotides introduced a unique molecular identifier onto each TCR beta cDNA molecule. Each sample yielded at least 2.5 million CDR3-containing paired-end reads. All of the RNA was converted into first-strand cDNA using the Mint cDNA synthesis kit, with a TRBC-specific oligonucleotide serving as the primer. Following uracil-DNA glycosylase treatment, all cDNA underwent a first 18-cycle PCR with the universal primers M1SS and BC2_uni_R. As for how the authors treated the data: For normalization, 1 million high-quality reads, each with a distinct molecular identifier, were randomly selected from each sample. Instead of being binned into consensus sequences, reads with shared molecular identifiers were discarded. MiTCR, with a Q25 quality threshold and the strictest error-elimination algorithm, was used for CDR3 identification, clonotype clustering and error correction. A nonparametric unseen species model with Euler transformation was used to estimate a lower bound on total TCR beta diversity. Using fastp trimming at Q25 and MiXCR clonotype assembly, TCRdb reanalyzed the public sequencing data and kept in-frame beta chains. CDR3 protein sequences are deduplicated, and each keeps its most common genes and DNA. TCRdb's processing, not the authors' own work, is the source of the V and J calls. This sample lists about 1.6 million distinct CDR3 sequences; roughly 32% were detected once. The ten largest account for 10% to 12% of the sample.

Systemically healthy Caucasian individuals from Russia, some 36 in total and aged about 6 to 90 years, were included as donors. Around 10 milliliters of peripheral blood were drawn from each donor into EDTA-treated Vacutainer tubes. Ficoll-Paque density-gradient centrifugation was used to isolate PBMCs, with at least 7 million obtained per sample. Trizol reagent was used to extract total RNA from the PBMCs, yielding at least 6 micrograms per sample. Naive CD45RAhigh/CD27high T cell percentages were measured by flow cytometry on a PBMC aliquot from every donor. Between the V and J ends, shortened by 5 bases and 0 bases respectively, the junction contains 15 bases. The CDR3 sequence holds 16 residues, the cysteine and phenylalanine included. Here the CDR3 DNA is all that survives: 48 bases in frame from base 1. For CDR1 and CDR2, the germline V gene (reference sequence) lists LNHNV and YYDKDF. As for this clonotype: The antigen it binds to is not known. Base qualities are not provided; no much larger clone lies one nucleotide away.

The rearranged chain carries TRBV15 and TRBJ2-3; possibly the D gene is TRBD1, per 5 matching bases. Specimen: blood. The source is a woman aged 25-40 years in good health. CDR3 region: CATSSRQTSSTDTQYF. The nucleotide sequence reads TGTGCCACCAGCTCCCGACAGACGTCTAGCACAGATACGCAGTATTTT.